This T cell receptor beta chain derives from a study of cytomegalovirus exposure and HLA in healthy donors. With 60 Vbeta and 13 Jbeta primers, the PCR was carried out. The data were produced by immunoSEQ multiplex PCR, yet TCRdb's version contains in-frame clones alone and is incomplete. Of under 300,000 clones listed, around 81% are singletons. The study's findings and limits: The majority of TCR sequences were rare, yet some public TCRs appeared in many donors. Researchers catalogued 160 or so TCR beta chains as cytomegalovirus-associated. V- and J-gene trimming of TCR beta was linked (in a later analysis) to a missense DCLRE1C variant.

Trimming cost V 1 base and J 4 bases; bases outside gene matches: 16. This CDR3 contains 19 residues. The germline gives CDR1 MDHEN, CDR2 SYDVKM. The donors (healthy individuals) were bone marrow donors. Notes on this clone: Its antigen remains unidentified.

The receptor was derived from a woman aged 60-75 years in good health and CMV-seropositive. The chain combines TRBV28 with TRBJ2-5, with 9 nucleotides matching TRBD2. Material: PBMCs. The CDR3 DNA reads as TGTGCCAGCAGTTTATTAGGGGTAGCTAGCGGGACCGGGACAGAGACCCAGTACTTC. It codes for CASSLLGVASGTGTETQYF.